Sequencing of this T cell receptor (beta chain) was carried out in a study of cytomegalovirus exposure and HLA in healthy donors. Regarding the study as a whole: Most CMV-associated TCR beta chains appeared HLA-restricted in a later analysis. There were some public TCRs occurring in many donors, but most TCR sequences were rare.

This clone was seen only once. What it binds is unknown. PCR amplification relied on 60 Vbeta primers (plus 13 Jbeta primers). The protocol was immunoSEQ multiplex PCR, while the TCRdb copy is restricted to in-frame clones and leaves out a portion. Of 150,000 to 200,000 clones in the sample, 85% to 90% are singletons; the top ten hold roughly 1.9%. The CDR3 runs to 14 residues. Trimming took off 4 bases at V and 5 bases at J, with 11 bases between the two ends. Germline V CDR1 and CDR2: SEHNR, FQNEAQ (reference sequence). The clonotype comes from a woman younger than 30 in good health and CMV-seronegative. The gene calls are TRBV7-9 and TRBJ2-2, with D possibly TRBD1 on 5 matching bases. The sequenced sample consisted of PBMCs. In nucleotides, the CDR3 is TGTGCCAGCAGCTCCAAAGGGGTAACCGGGGAGCTGTTTTTT. Translation gives CASSSKGVTGELFF. Drawing the rest from reference TRBV7-9 and TRBJ2-2, the complete variable domain is DTGVSQNPRHKITKRGQNVTFRCDPISEHNRLYWYRQTLGQGPEFLTYFQNEAQLEKSRLLSDRFSAERPKGSFSTLEIQRTEQGDSAMYLCASSSKGVTGELFFGEGSRLTVL.